The 26 T cell receptor beta chains given below trace back to one sample, sequenced in a study of T-cell reconstitution after alpha-beta-depleted transplantation in children. Unique molecular identifiers were used in preparing the TCRbeta library. TCRdb ran MiXCR on the PCR reads and lists one entry per CDR3 protein. The sample comprises just over 950,000 distinct CDR3 sequences, about 29% of which are singletons, and approximately 30% rests with the top ten. The specimen was PBMCs, mostly from graft donor cells, collected 360 days after TCRalphabeta/CD19-depleted stem cell transplant. The receptor source for this set is a boy younger than two who had a stem cell transplant for SCID, so the T cells may come from the graft donor.

The rearrangement links TRBV11-2 to TRBJ2-3, with D unclear. CDR1 is SGHAT, CDR2 FQNNGV, per germline. Trimming stripped 7 bases from V and 0 bases from J, with 14 bases between. The CDR3 is made up of 15 amino acids. The CDR3 sequence is CASTPIGSSTDTQYF. CDR3 sequence (DNA): TGTGCCAGCACCCCGATAGGGTCTAGCACAGATACGCAGTATTTT. Variable domain in full (rest from reference TRBV11-2 and TRBJ2-3): EAGVAQSPRYKIIEKRQSVAFWCNPISGHATLYWYQQILGQGPKLLIQFQNNGVVDDSQLPKDRFSAERLKGVDSTLKIQPAKLEDSAVYLCASTPIGSSTDTQYFGPGTRLTVL.

J is TRBJ1-4 and V is TRBV5-1, with D hard to call. From germline, CDR1 is SGHRS and CDR2 YFSETQ. V lost 2 bases and J lost 4, with 9 bases in between. The CDR3 loop spans 14 amino acids. The CDR3 here is CASSFREDNEKLFF. The DNA of the CDR3 is TGCGCCAGCAGCTTCCGGGAGGATAATGAAAAACTGTTTTTT.

The chain is built from TRBV12-3 or TRBV12-4 and TRBJ2-3, with 10 bases lining up with TRBD2. The CDR3 spans 16 residues. V lost 5 bases and J lost 2; bases outside the gene matches: 7. The CDR3, as DNA: TGTGCCAGCAGTCCCCTACTAGCGGGGTACACAGATACGCAGTATTTT. Protein product: CASSPLLAGYTDTQYF.

This clonotype occurred a few times. This CDR3 reads CASSGLGSDSYNEQFF. In nucleotides, the CDR3 is TGCGCCAGCAGCGGGCTAGGGAGCGACTCCTACAATGAGCAGTTCTTC. The chain combines TRBV5-1 with TRBJ2-1, with D perhaps matching TRBD2 (5 bases). Germline V gene data show CDR1 as SGHRS and CDR2 as YFSETQ. The length of the CDR3 is 16 residues. The V and J ends lost 4 bases and 0 bases respectively, with 14 bases between them.

The chain joins TRBV7-2 to TRBJ1-1; 11 nucleotides align to TRBD1. CDR1 and CDR2 from the germline V gene are SGHTA and FQGNSA. With 7 bases clipped from V and 3 bases from J, the junction kept 10 bases outside the gene matches. The CDR3 loop spans 16 amino acids. The CDR3, as DNA: TGTGCCAGCACCCCGCCAGGACAGGGGGCCTACACTGAAGCTTTCTTT. Translation: CASTPPGQGAYTEAFF.

This clonotype was seen a few times. V gene TRBV27 combines with J gene TRBJ2-7; D perhaps matches TRBD2 (7 bases). The ends were cut back, 5 bases at V and 2 bases at J, with 16 bases in the middle. This CDR3 is built from 15 residues. Looked up from germline, CDR1 is MNHEY and CDR2 is SMNVEV (reference sequence). The CDR3, as DNA: TGTGCCAGCAGTGTTGGGGGGGCCCTAACCTACGAGCAGTACTTC. Its translation: CASSVGGALTYEQYF.

The J gene is TRBJ1-5, the V gene TRBV5-5, with 8 nucleotides matching TRBD1. This CDR3 spans 15 amino acids. Unmatched junction bases numbered 6, after V lost 4 bases and J lost 3 bases. In germline, CDR1 is SGHKS, CDR2 YYEKEE (reference sequence). The CDR3 is CASSGGQGNNQPQHF. The CDR3 DNA reads as TGTGCCAGCAGCGGTGGACAGGGTAACAATCAGCCCCAGCATTTT.

This clonotype was recorded a few times. This chain uses TRBV5-1 with TRBJ2-1; 9 positions agree with TRBD1. This CDR3 region has 16 residues. In germline, CDR1 is SGHRS, CDR2 YFSETQ. J gave up 8 bases and V 5 bases, and 14 bases lay outside the gene matches. The CDR3 loop is CASRRTTGTGIDEQFF. CDR3 in DNA: TGCGCCAGCAGGCGTACGACCGGGACAGGGATCGATGAGCAGTTCTTC.

Concerning this clonotype: Lacking the conserved final phenylalanine or tryptophan, this CDR3 likely reflects a read error. The genes are TRBV10-3 and TRBJ2-1, with D perhaps matching TRBD2 (6 bases). V lost 8 bases to trimming and J lost 8 bases, with 13 bases between them. This CDR3 is 12 amino acids long. Germline V gene data show CDR1 as ENHRY and CDR2 as SYGVKD. The CDR3 nucleotides are TGTGCCATCTCGCGGGGATCGGATGAGCAGTTCTAC. Translating it yields CAISRGSDEQFY.

The rearrangement links TRBV20-1 to TRBJ1-1; D remains ambiguous. CDR3 size: 15 residues. CDR1 is DFQATT and CDR2 is SNEGSKA in the germline V gene (reference sequence). Trimming left V 1 base short and J 1 base short, with 13 bases between. For the CDR3, the DNA is TGCAGTGCTAGAGGTCCCGGGTGGGGGAACACTGAAGCTTTCTTT. Residues: CSARGPGWGNTEAFF.

There are a few counts of this clonotype. This chain links TRBV2 with TRBJ1-5; D ambiguous. Trimming removed 6 bases at V and 1 base at J, with 10 bases between. The CDR3 runs 14 residues. Germline assignment: CDR1 SNHLY and CDR2 FYNNEI. The CDR3 protein is CASSPQTSNQPQHF. In DNA, the CDR3 is TGTGCCAGCAGCCCCCAGACCAGCAATCAGCCCCAGCATTTT.

The V gene is TRBV4-3, the J gene TRBJ2-1; 8 bases are a match to TRBD1. The CDR3 runs to 15 residues. Germline assignment: CDR1 LGHNA and CDR2 YSLEER. Unmatched junction bases numbered 14, after V lost 4 bases and J lost 12 bases. CDR3 DNA: TGCGCCAGCAGCCGCTACAGGGGGGCCCGTACAGGGCAGTTCTTC. It encodes CASSRYRGARTGQFF.

This chain links TRBV5-1 with TRBJ2-7; TRBD2 might be the D (6 bases). The V end lost 0 bases, the J end lost 7 bases, and 23 bases lay between the germline ends. Germline CDR1 reads SGHRS; CDR2 reads YFSETQ. CDR3 length: 17 residues. The CDR3 loop is CASSLVLSGQGAGEQYF. The CDR3 bases are TGCGCCAGCAGCTTGGTCTTAAGTGGGCAGGGTGCGGGGGAGCAGTACTTC.

The chain recombines TRBV12-3 or TRBV12-4 with TRBJ2-1; 11 bases fit TRBD1. V lost 6 bases and J lost 8; bases outside the gene matches: 6. CDR3 length: 14 residues. The CDR3: CASSPGQGAYEQFF. The CDR3 region has the DNA TGTGCCAGCAGCCCTGGACAGGGGGCCTATGAGCAGTTCTTC.

This clonotype was observed a handful of times. The V gene is TRBV5-1, the J gene TRBJ2-1, with 7 bases lining up with TRBD1. Trimming removed 4 bases from V and 2 bases from J; junction bases left unmatched: 12. Germline CDR1 is SGHRS and CDR2 is YFSETQ. The length of the CDR3 is 17 residues. CDR3 region: CASSIRTGRSPYNEQFF. CDR3 sequence (DNA): TGCGCCAGCAGCATCCGGACAGGACGTTCTCCCTACAATGAGCAGTTCTTC.

This clonotype appeared a few times. The V call is TRBV7-9, the J call TRBJ1-1; D may be TRBD1 (5 bases). V was clipped by 3 bases and J by 6 bases, with 8 bases between them. Germline assignment: CDR1 SEHNR and CDR2 FQNEAQ (reference sequence). This CDR3 contains 12 residues. CDR3 sequence reads: CASSLGDPEAFF. The CDR3, as DNA: TGTGCCAGCAGCTTGGGGGACCCTGAAGCTTTCTTT.

The chain carries TRBV5-1 and TRBJ2-7; D is ambiguous. V was clipped by 4 bases and J by 2 bases, with 16 bases between them. CDR1 is SGHRS and CDR2 is YFSETQ in the germline V gene. The CDR3 is 15 amino acids. CDR3 region: CASSQATYGTYEQYF. DNA of the CDR3: TGCGCCAGCAGCCAAGCTACCTACGGTACCTACGAGCAGTACTTC. The full variable domain, completed using reference TRBV5-1 and TRBJ2-7, is KAGVTQTPRYLIKTRGQQVTLSCSPISGHRSVSWYQQTPGQGLQFLFEYFSETQRNKGNFPGRFSGRQFSNSRSEMNVSTLELGDSALYLCASSQATYGTYEQYFGPGTRLTVT.

The rearrangement uses TRBV20-1 and TRBJ1-1; D is unresolved. Germline V gene data show CDR1 as DFQATT and CDR2 as SNEGSKA (reference sequence). V lost 6 bases and J lost 1, with 15 bases in between. The CDR3 is made up of 14 amino acids. This CDR3 reads CSAQGREGNTEAFF. CDR3 nucleotide sequence: TGCAGTGCACAAGGTCGCGAAGGGAACACTGAAGCTTTCTTT.

A few counts support this clonotype. DNA for the CDR3: TGTGCCAGCAGTGTCTGGACAGGGGGAGGCTATGGCTACACCTTC. Its protein is CASSVWTGGGYGYTF. The chain carries TRBV2 and TRBJ1-2; 10 bases match TRBD1. This CDR3 comprises 15 residues. J was trimmed by 4 bases and V by 4 bases; bases with no gene match: 6. Germline CDR1 is SNHLY and CDR2 is FYNNEI.

This clonotype has at least ten counts. The V gene is TRBV3-1, the J gene TRBJ2-4; a possible D gene is TRBD1 (6 bases). This CDR3 region has 17 residues. V was trimmed by 3 bases and J by 1 base, leaving 16 bases between them. The germline V gene has CDR1 LGHDT and CDR2 YNNKEL (reference sequence). The CDR3 spells CASSHYTGSEAKNIQYF. The CDR3 nucleotides read TGTGCCAGCAGCCATTACACAGGGAGCGAGGCCAAAAACATTCAGTACTTC.

This clonotype showed up just a few times. V and J are TRBV4-1 and TRBJ2-7, with TRBD1 as a possible D gene (5 bases). The CDR3 is 15 amino acids. V was clipped by 3 bases and J by 0 bases, with 12 bases between them. CDR1 is MGHRA and CDR2 is YSYEKL in the germline V gene. The CDR3 sequence: CASSQRLDSSYEQYF. The CDR3 DNA reads as TGCGCCAGCAGCCAGAGACTCGACAGCTCCTACGAGCAGTACTTC.

This clonotype occurred a few times. V usage is TRBV7-2 and J usage is TRBJ2-2, with a possible D match to TRBD1 (6 bases). Germline V gene lookup returns CDR1 SGHTA and CDR2 FQGNSA. The CDR3 is made up of 15 amino acids. Trimming removed 6 bases at V and 5 bases at J, with 16 bases between. The CDR3 here is CASRQTGARTGELFF. The CDR3 DNA is TGTGCCAGCAGACAGACAGGCGCACGGACCGGGGAGCTGTTTTTT. Full variable domain (missing parts from reference TRBV7-2 and TRBJ2-2): GAGVSQSPSNKVTEKGKDVELRCDPISGHTALYWYRQSLGQGLEFLIYFQGNSAPDKSGLPSDRFSAERTGGSVSTLTIQRTQQEDSAVYLCASRQTGARTGELFFGEGSRLTVL.

This rearrangement joins TRBV6-1 to TRBJ2-7; 8 bases are shared with TRBD2. The V gene end was trimmed by 6 bases and the J gene end by 1 base; junction bases not matched to a gene: 5. CDR3 length: 14 amino acids. Germline values: CDR1 MNHNS, CDR2 SASEGT. The CDR3 here is CASRPLAESYEQYF. The CDR3 DNA is TGTGCCAGCAGGCCACTAGCGGAATCCTACGAGCAGTACTTC.

The chain uses TRBV4-3 and TRBJ1-4, with TRBD1 as a possible D gene (5 bases). The CDR3 is 16 amino acids. Germline V gene sequence: CDR1 LGHNA, CDR2 YSLEER. The V gene lost 0 bases and the J gene lost 0 bases, with 8 bases spanning the gap. CDR3 protein: CASSQDGRATNEKLFF. CDR3 nucleotides: TGCGCCAGCAGCCAAGATGGCAGGGCAACTAATGAAAAACTGTTTTTT.

This clonotype was seen a few times. This chain connects TRBV27 to TRBJ2-3; tentative D call: TRBD1 (5 bases). The ends were cut back, 6 bases at V and 3 bases at J, with 13 bases in the middle. This CDR3 comprises 14 residues. Germline-derived CDR1 and CDR2 are MNHEY and SMNVEV (reference sequence). The DNA for the CDR3 is TGTGCCAGCAGCCCAGGGTGGGCGACAGATACGCAGTATTTT. It translates to CASSPGWATDTQYF.

This clonotype appeared many times. J is TRBJ2-7 and V is TRBV12-3 or TRBV12-4; 12 bases line up with TRBD2. This CDR3 spans 15 amino acids. V gave up 6 bases and J gave up 5 bases; unmatched junction bases: 8. In DNA form, the CDR3 reads TGTGCCAGCAGACCTACTAGCGGGGGGCCTAACGAGCAGTACTTC. Translation gives CASRPTSGGPNEQYF.